This TCR beta chain comes out of a study of Tregs in tolerant kidney transplant recipients. Study overall: A roughly 3-day belatacept mixed lymphocyte reaction, sometimes plus 5-day graft donor restimulation, preceded CD4+CD25+CD127- sorting. General observations from the study: The small number of patients limits these findings pending further validation. Activated donor B cell expansion appeared to reveal the most relevant donor-specific TCRbeta repertoire. Biological reproducibility was not directly addressed in this study.

The CDR3 spans 16 residues. V was clipped by 4 bases and J by 3 bases, with 17 bases between them. CDR1 is SEHNR, CDR2 FQNEAQ, per germline (reference sequence). Data came from immunoSEQ multiplex PCR; TCRdb stores just in-frame clones and leaves some out. The repertoire includes 2,800 or so clones, 30% to 50% of them detected once, and approximately 7% sits in the top ten. As regards this clone: Its antigen is unknown.

The chain uses TRBV7-9 and TRBJ2-3; tentatively, D is TRBD2 (5 bases). This sequence was found in a human donor in good health. Specimen: Tregs from blood cultured with allogeneic cells. The DNA for the CDR3 is TGTGCCAGCAGCTCCGGACCCGAGCGGCTGACAGATACGCAGTATTTT. Translated, it gives CASSSGPERLTDTQYF.